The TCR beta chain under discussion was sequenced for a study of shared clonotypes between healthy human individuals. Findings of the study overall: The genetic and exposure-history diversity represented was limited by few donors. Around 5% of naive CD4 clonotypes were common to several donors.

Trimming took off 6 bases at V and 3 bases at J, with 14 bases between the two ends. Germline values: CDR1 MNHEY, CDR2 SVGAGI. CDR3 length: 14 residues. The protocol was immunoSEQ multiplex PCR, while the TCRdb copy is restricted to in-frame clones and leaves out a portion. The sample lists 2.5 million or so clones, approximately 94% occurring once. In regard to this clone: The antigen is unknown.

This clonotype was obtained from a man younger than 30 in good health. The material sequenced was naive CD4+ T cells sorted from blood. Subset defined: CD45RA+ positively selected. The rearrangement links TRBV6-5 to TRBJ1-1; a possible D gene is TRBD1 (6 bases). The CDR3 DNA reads TGTGCCAGCAGCCTCGACAGGAGGTACACTGAAGCTTTCTTT. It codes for CASSLDRRYTEAFF.